What follows are 17 T cell receptor beta chains derived from one specimen sequenced in a study of siplizumab effects on memory and regulatory T cells. Profiling relied on immunoSEQ multiplex PCR, and the TCRdb table lists in-frame clones only, not all of them. The sample contains approximately 100,000 clones, 75% to 95% of which appear only once. Specimen: CD4+ T cells sorted from blood. These receptors came from a human donor in good health. Some clones in this sample may be carry-over from other donors' samples.

This clone was detected only once. The chain carries TRBV7-3 and TRBJ2-3; 9 positions match TRBD2. The V gene end was trimmed by 5 bases and the J gene end by 1 base; junction bases not matched to a gene: 7. From germline, CDR1 is SGHTA and CDR2 FQGTGA. CDR3 length: 16 amino acids. DNA for the CDR3: TGTGCCAGCAGCCGGAGTAGGACTAGCGGCACAGATACGCAGTATTTT. Protein: CASSRSRTSGTDTQYF.

The V gene is TRBV28, the J gene TRBJ2-5; D is ambiguous. The CDR3 extends over 15 amino acids. The V end was cut by 6 bases, the J end by 11 bases, with 25 bases between. Germline assignment: CDR1 MDHEN and CDR2 SYDVKM. The CDR3 DNA reads as TGTGCCAGCAGCGCCGATACGAGCCATCTTGTAACGCAGTACTTC. As protein: CASSADTSHLVTQYF.

The chain has TRBV5-1 and TRBJ2-7; tentative D call: TRBD1 (6 bases). From germline, CDR1 is SGHRS and CDR2 YFSETQ. The CDR3 extends over 14 amino acids. V was pared by 4 bases and J by 6 bases, with 17 bases between. The CDR3, as DNA: TGCGCCAGCAGCCGGGACATGGGCTCACCCGAGCAGTACTTC. This gives the protein CASSRDMGSPEQYF.

CDR3 nucleotide sequence: TGTGCCAGCAGTCTTGGACAGACCTATGGCTACACCTTC. Protein: CASSLGQTYGYTF. This chain links TRBV2 with TRBJ1-2; a weak D match, TRBD1 (6 bases). Trimming left V 5 bases short and J 4 bases short, with 11 bases between. The V gene's germline CDR1 is SNHLY and CDR2 FYNNEI. This CDR3 spans 13 amino acids.

In the case of this clone: Other DNA variants within this sample encode the same CDR3. The chain is built from TRBV5-1 and TRBJ2-2; 11 positions match TRBD2. Trimming took 4 bases from V and 4 from J; bases not matched to a gene: 3. Germline CDR1 is SGHRS and CDR2 is YFSETQ. This CDR3 region has 15 residues. DNA for the CDR3: TGCGCCAGCAGCCCCGGGACTAGCGGCACCGGGGAGCTGTTTTTT. Translation: CASSPGTSGTGELFF.

The genes are TRBV11-2 and TRBJ2-3; no definite D call. Trimming cost V 5 bases and J 0 bases, with 9 bases left between them. This CDR3 spans 14 amino acids. Germline CDR1 and CDR2: SGHAT and FQNNGV. The CDR3 reads CASSPERSTDTQYF. The CDR3 DNA sequence: TGTGCCAGCAGCCCTGAACGGAGCACAGATACGCAGTATTTT.

The chain combines TRBV6-6 with TRBJ2-5; D is perhaps TRBD1 (5 bases). V was trimmed by 6 bases and J by 5 bases, leaving 19 bases between them. The CDR3 consists of 15 residues. Germline CDR1 is MNHNY and CDR2 is SVGAGI (reference sequence). DNA of the CDR3: TGTGCCAGCAGCTCCGACAGTGGGAACGGTGAGACCCAGTACTTC. Translation gives CASSSDSGNGETQYF.

The gene calls are TRBV5-6 and TRBJ2-2, with 7 bases fitting TRBD1. Germline loops: CDR1 SGHDT, CDR2 YYEEEE. The CDR3 sequence is 14 residues long. J gave up 6 bases and V 1 base, and 3 bases lay outside the gene matches. The chain's CDR3 is CASSLTGEPGELFF. CDR3 bases: TGTGCCAGCAGCTTGACAGGGGAACCCGGGGAGCTGTTTTTT.

The genes are TRBV5-4 and TRBJ2-6; possible D gene TRBD2, 6 bases. The germline V gene encodes CDR1 SGHNT and CDR2 YYREEE (reference sequence). CDR3 length: 17 residues. V lost 4 bases, J lost 1 base, and 15 bases lay in between. The CDR3 DNA is TGTGCCAGCAGCCCAACATGGGGGACTTCTGGGGCCAACGTCCTGACTTTC. Amino acid sequence: CASSPTWGTSGANVLTF.

As to this clone: At one end, the junction sequence differs from germline, possibly due to a read error. The V gene is TRBV7-7, the J gene TRBJ1-2, with a possible D match to TRBD1 (6 bases). Germline CDR1 and CDR2: SSHAT and FNYEAQ (reference sequence). The CDR3 is 14 residues long. CDR3 sequence (DNA): TGTGCTAGCACCCCCTGGGGGGGGCTCGATGGCTACACCTTC. It yields the protein CASTPWGGLDGYTF. The complete variable domain, with remaining parts taken from reference TRBV7-7 and TRBJ1-2, reads GAGVSQSPRYKVTKRGQDVTLRCDPISSHATLYWYQQALGQGPEFLTYFNYEAQPDKSGLPSDRFSAERPEGSISTLTIQRTEQRDSAMYRCASTPWGGLDGYTFGSGTRLTVV.

The chain has TRBV9 and TRBJ2-5; 9 bases fit TRBD1. J lost 2 bases, V lost 0 bases, and 2 bases had no gene match. This CDR3 contains 15 residues. Germline values: CDR1 SGDLS, CDR2 YYNGEE. The CDR3: CASSVGDRVQETQYF. CDR3 DNA: TGTGCCAGCAGCGTAGGGGACAGGGTACAAGAGACCCAGTACTTC.

V and J are TRBV7-9 and TRBJ2-7; no clear D. CDR3 length: 10 amino acids. From germline, CDR1 is SEHNR and CDR2 FQNEAQ (reference sequence). V lost 9 bases, J lost 6 bases, and 9 bases lay in between. DNA for the CDR3: TGTGCCAGTCTCGCCCGCGAGCAGTACTTC. Translated, it gives CASLAREQYF.

The chain uses TRBV7-6 and TRBJ2-3, with 11 bases fitting TRBD2. The V gene's germline CDR1 is SGHVS and CDR2 FNYEAQ. The CDR3 has 14 amino acids. V trimming: 1 base; J trimming: 6 bases; junction bases outside the gene matches: 0. The CDR3: CASSLGLAGDTQYF. The CDR3 region has the DNA TGTGCCAGCAGCTTAGGACTAGCGGGGGATACGCAGTATTTT. The full variable domain, its missing parts supplied by reference TRBV7-6 and TRBJ2-3, is GAGVSQSPRYKVTKRGQDVALRCDPISGHVSLYWYRQALGQGPEFLTYFNYEAQQDKSGLPNDRFSAERPEGSISTLTIQRTEQRDSAMYRCASSLGLAGDTQYFGPGTRLTVL.

The rearrangement joins TRBV15 to TRBJ1-3; unclear D gene. This CDR3 is 15 amino acids long. Trimming took off 0 bases at V and 2 bases at J, with 8 bases between the two ends. CDR1 is LNHNV and CDR2 is YYDKDF in the germline V gene (reference sequence). The CDR3 region is CATSREKGTGNTIYF. In nucleotides, the CDR3 is TGTGCCACCAGCAGAGAAAAGGGCACTGGAAACACCATATATTTT. Variable domain in full (rest from reference TRBV15 and TRBJ1-3): DAMVIQNPRYQVTQFGKPVTLSCSQTLNHNVMYWYQQKSSQAPKLLFHYYDKDFNNEADTPDNFQSRRPNTSFCFLDIRSPGLGDTAMYLCATSREKGTGNTIYFGEGSWLTVV.

The chain recombines TRBV5-1 with TRBJ1-1; D may be TRBD1 (5 bases). Germline lookup yields CDR1 SGHRS and CDR2 YFSETQ. Trimming left V 3 bases short and J 5 bases short, with 17 bases between. This CDR3 region has 15 residues. Here the CDR3 reads CASSSAWGARTEAFF. CDR3 nucleotides: TGCGCCAGCAGCTCGGCGTGGGGCGCGAGAACTGAAGCTTTCTTT. Complete variable domain (other parts from reference TRBV5-1 and TRBJ1-1): KAGVTQTPRYLIKTRGQQVTLSCSPISGHRSVSWYQQTPGQGLQFLFEYFSETQRNKGNFPGRFSGRQFSNSRSEMNVSTLELGDSALYLCASSSAWGARTEAFFGQGTRLTVV.

V and J are TRBV6-6 and TRBJ1-1; 8 nucleotides line up with TRBD1. Germline V lookup: CDR1 MNHNY, CDR2 SVGAGI (reference sequence). This CDR3 has 15 amino acids. The ends lost 6 bases at V and 3 bases at J; junction bases unmatched: 9. Written as DNA, the CDR3 is TGTGCCAGCAGCCCTTACGAGACAGGGGACACTGAAGCTTTCTTT. Translated: CASSPYETGDTEAFF.

V usage is TRBV4-1 and J usage is TRBJ2-1; TRBD2 agrees at 14 bases. Germline-derived CDR1 and CDR2 are MGHRA and YSYEKL. The CDR3 sequence is 17 residues long. Trimming at V came to 0 bases and at J to 6 bases, leaving 4 bases not matched to a gene. The CDR3, as DNA: TGCGCCAGCAGCCAAGAGATCGGACTAGCGGGAGGCAATGAGCAGTTCTTC. Amino acid sequence: CASSQEIGLAGGNEQFF.